What follows are 21 T cell receptor beta chains derived from one specimen sequenced in a study of blood T cells in healthy people across ages. A J-beta primer mix and a sample-barcoded 5' primer were used in a second PCR of roughly 7 to 12 cycles. MiXCR, run by TCRdb on the 5' RACE reads, gives a single entry per CDR3 protein. This repertoire shows 900,000 to 950,000 distinct CDR3 sequences, under 35% found once; its top ten account for roughly 10%. These data also formed part of another study, on T cells of mothers and their children.

Sequencing was carried out using blood. These receptors originate from a woman in her thirties or forties in good health.

The chain combines TRBV7-9 with TRBJ2-4; D tentatively fits TRBD1 or TRBD2 (5 bases each). V gave up 0 bases and J gave up 3 bases, with 18 bases separating them. This CDR3 region has 18 residues. CDR1 SEHNR and CDR2 FQNEAQ come from the germline V gene (reference sequence). In nucleotides, the CDR3 is TGTGCCAGCAGCTTAGCCTCTGGGGGTCTATTAAACAAAAACATTCAGTACTTC. Translating gives CASSLASGGLLNKNIQYF.

CDR3 DNA sequence: TGTGCCAGCAGCTACCATTTTGCCGCGGGACAGGGGGCCGGGGAGCAGTACTTC. Amino acid sequence: CASSYHFAAGQGAGEQYF. The gene calls are TRBV7-2 and TRBJ2-5; 12 bases are a match to TRBD1. V lost 4 bases to trimming and J lost 11 bases; unmatched junction nucleotides: 20. The CDR3 is 18 amino acids. Germline V CDR1 and CDR2: SGHTA, FQGNSA.

Remarks on this clonotype: Mismatch with germline at one junction end may stem from a read error. J is TRBJ2-6 and V is TRBV29-1, with 7 bases matching TRBD1. This CDR3 is built from 18 residues. Germline CDR1 SQVTM, CDR2 ANQGSEA. CDR3 in DNA: TGCAGCGTTGAAGGGGCCGGGACAGCGAACTCTGGGGTCAACGTCCAGACTTTC. Protein product: CSVEGAGTANSGVNVQTF.

This clonotype was observed once. This sequence joins TRBV4-2 and TRBJ1-2; perhaps TRBD1 as D (6 bases). The germline V gene encodes CDR1 LGHNA and CDR2 YNFKEQ. V was trimmed by 4 bases and J by 5 bases, leaving 23 bases between them. This CDR3 is built from 17 residues. CDR3 coding DNA: TGTGCCAGCAGCCGCCTACAAGCACAGGGCTTTCATTATGGCTACACCTTC. Its translation: CASSRLQAQGFHYGYTF.

This clonotype has only a few counts. The chain carries TRBV10-3 and TRBJ2-1, with D uncertain. The V gene lost 0 bases and the J gene lost 3 bases, with 6 bases spanning the gap. Looked up from germline, CDR1 is ENHRY and CDR2 is SYGVKD. The CDR3 runs to 14 residues. CDR3 DNA sequence: TGTGCCATCAGTGAGTCGACCAGCTACAATGAGCAGTTCTTC. As protein: CAISESTSYNEQFF.

This sequence joins TRBV7-9 and TRBJ1-4, with TRBD1 as a possible D gene (5 bases). The germline V gene encodes CDR1 SEHNR and CDR2 FQNEAQ (reference sequence). This CDR3 has 14 residues. Trimming removed 5 bases at V and 7 bases at J, with 14 bases between. The CDR3, as DNA: TGTGCCAGCAGCCTCTCGGGGCGCCCTGAAAAACTGTTTTTT. Protein: CASSLSGRPEKLFF. The complete variable domain, with remaining parts taken from reference TRBV7-9 and TRBJ1-4, reads DTGVSQNPRHKITKRGQNVTFRCDPISEHNRLYWYRQTLGQGPEFLTYFQNEAQLEKSRLLSDRFSAERPKGSFSTLEIQRTEQGDSAMYLCASSLSGRPEKLFFGSGTQLSVL.

The chain employs TRBV12-3 or TRBV12-4 and TRBJ1-1, with D hard to call. V was cut by 1 base and J by 6 bases, with 12 bases left in between. The CDR3 is 14 amino acids. This CDR3 is CASSLGGKMAEAFF. As DNA, the CDR3 is TGTGCCAGCAGTTTAGGGGGTAAAATGGCTGAAGCTTTCTTT.

The chain is built from TRBV10-3 and TRBJ2-1; TRBD2 agrees at 8 bases. CDR3 size: 20 residues. Germline assignment: CDR1 ENHRY and CDR2 SYGVKD. Losses at the gene ends were 0 bases for V and 0 bases for J; bases not matched to a gene: 13. In DNA form, the CDR3 reads TGTGCCATCAGTGAGTCGAGACGGGGGGGCTTGGGTGGCTCCTACAATGAGCAGTTCTTC. Translation: CAISESRRGGLGGSYNEQFF.

The DNA of the CDR3 is TGTGCCAGCTCAACCCAGTCACAGTGCACCGGGGAGCTGTTTTTT. Protein: CASSTQSQCTGELFF. The rearrangement joins TRBV18 to TRBJ2-2, with D unclear. Trimming took 5 bases from V and 4 from J, leaving 14 bases between them. Germline V gives CDR1 KGHSH, CDR2 LQKENI. This CDR3 region has 15 residues.

Regarding this clonotype: Given a much more abundant clone one base away, this may be a read error. J is TRBJ1-2 and V is TRBV7-2, with a possible D match to TRBD1 (6 bases). The CDR3 runs to 16 residues. CDR1 and CDR2 from the germline V gene are SGHTA and FQGNSA. Written as DNA, the CDR3 is TGTGCCGGCAGCCTCCCCCAGCTGAACAGGGACTATGGCTACACCTTC. Encoded protein: CAGSLPQLNRDYGYTF. Full variable domain (outside the CDR3, taken from reference TRBV7-2 and TRBJ1-2): GAGVSQSPSNKVTEKGKDVELRCDPISGHTALYWYRQSLGQGLEFLIYFQGNSAPDKSGLPSDRFSAERTGGSVSTLTIQRTQQEDSAVYLCAGSLPQLNRDYGYTFGSGTRLTVV.

This chain joins TRBV9 and TRBJ2-2; D unclear. CDR1 is SGDLS, CDR2 YYNGEE, per germline. Trimming removed 7 bases at V and 8 bases at J, with 21 bases between. The CDR3 length is 15 residues. CDR3 loop: CASDTGGTPTGELFF. Written as DNA, the CDR3 is TGTGCCAGCGACACCGGCGGCACCCCTACGGGGGAGCTGTTTTTT. Variable domain in full (rest from reference TRBV9 and TRBJ2-2): DSGVTQTPKHLITATGQRVTLRCSPRSGDLSVYWYQQSLDQGLQFLIQYYNGEERAKGNILERFSAQQFPDLHSELNLSSLELGDSALYFCASDTGGTPTGELFFGEGSRLTVL.

This clonotype was counted many times. The chain links TRBV28 to TRBJ2-7, with D possibly being TRBD2 (6 bases). The CDR3 is 15 amino acids. V was shortened by 8 bases and J by 0 bases, with 17 bases between the two germline ends. The germline V gene encodes CDR1 MDHEN and CDR2 SYDVKM. The CDR3 is CASAGGGLFSYEQYF. The CDR3 DNA reads as TGTGCCAGCGCTGGAGGAGGGCTCTTCTCCTACGAGCAGTACTTC.

In its sample, this clonotype was seen once. V gene TRBV7-2 combines with J gene TRBJ2-5, with 7 nucleotides matching TRBD2. The CDR3 spans 15 residues. Germline trimming cut 1 base from V and 11 bases from J; bases unmatched to any gene: 13. Germline V gene lookup returns CDR1 SGHTA and CDR2 FQGNSA. CDR3 in DNA: TGTGCCAGCAGCTTAGGCCTAGCGGTACACAATGAGCAGTACTTC. Translated, it gives CASSLGLAVHNEQYF.

The chain recombines TRBV7-3 with TRBJ1-1, with D possibly TRBD1 on 5 matching bases. The CDR3 runs 14 residues. Germline V gene lookup returns CDR1 SGHTA and CDR2 FQGTGA. Trimming left V 6 bases short and J 3 bases short, with 14 bases between. This CDR3 is CASRKPGRYTEAFF. The DNA of the CDR3 is TGTGCCAGCAGGAAACCGGGACGATACACTGAAGCTTTCTTT. The variable domain in full, completed from reference TRBV7-3 and TRBJ1-1, reads GAGVSQTPSNKVTEKGKYVELRCDPISGHTALYWYRQSLGQGPEFLIYFQGTGAADDSGLPNDRFFAVRPEGSVSTLKIQRTERGDSAVYLCASRKPGRYTEAFFGQGTRLTVV.

This clonotype was observed a few times. The CDR3 nucleotides are TGTGCCAGCACCATAACAGGGGGCACTGAAGCTTTCTTT. Amino acids: CASTITGGTEAFF. This chain links TRBV6-6 with TRBJ1-1; 8 bases are a match to TRBD1. The CDR3 sequence is 13 residues long. With 7 bases clipped from V and 4 bases from J, the junction kept 5 bases outside the gene matches. CDR1 is MNHNY and CDR2 is SVGAGI in the germline V gene (reference sequence).

This clonotype was seen more than once but under ten times. V and J are TRBV12-3 or TRBV12-4 and TRBJ2-1; 8 bases agree with TRBD1. V gave up 5 bases and J gave up 8 bases; unmatched junction bases: 11. The CDR3 consists of 15 residues. The CDR3, as DNA: TGTGCCAGCAGTCAACCGGGACAGGTCTGGCATGAGCAGTTCTTC. It translates to CASSQPGQVWHEQFF.

The chain has TRBV5-1 and TRBJ2-6, with D perhaps TRBD1 (5 bases). The CDR3 sequence is 19 residues long. V was pared by 6 bases and J by 0 bases, with 22 bases between. Germline V gene lookup returns CDR1 SGHRS and CDR2 YFSETQ. CDR3 sequence: CASTTIFTGIISGANVLTF. The CDR3, as DNA: TGCGCCAGCACCACTATATTTACAGGCATTATCTCTGGGGCCAACGTCCTGACTTTC. The full variable domain, with the rest looked up from reference TRBV5-1 and TRBJ2-6, is KAGVTQTPRYLIKTRGQQVTLSCSPISGHRSVSWYQQTPGQGLQFLFEYFSETQRNKGNFPGRFSGRQFSNSRSEMNVSTLELGDSALYLCASTTIFTGIISGANVLTFGAGSRLTVL.

This clonotype was observed a handful of times. The genes are TRBV12-3 or TRBV12-4 and TRBJ1-5, with TRBD1 as a possible D gene (5 bases). The CDR3 contains 16 residues. The V and J ends lost 6 bases and 3 bases respectively, with 18 bases between them. CDR3 in DNA: TGTGCCAGCAGCACCTGGGGCCTTTGGGCCAATCAGCCCCAGCATTTT. This translates into CASSTWGLWANQPQHF.

The sample holds many counts of this clonotype. The gene calls are TRBV28 and TRBJ1-2; D unresolved. This CDR3 has 13 residues. Germline CDR1 reads MDHEN; CDR2 reads SYDVKM. V was clipped by 5 bases and J by 6 bases, with 13 bases between them. The CDR3 loop reads CASSTEGLDGYTF. The CDR3 region has the DNA TGTGCCAGCAGTACCGAGGGTCTGGATGGCTACACCTTC.

This clonotype was seen many times. Just one base apart from a much larger clone, this may be a read error. The chain employs TRBV6-1 and TRBJ2-6; D is undetermined. The germline V gene encodes CDR1 MNHNS and CDR2 SASEGT. CDR3 size: 13 residues. In DNA form, the CDR3 reads TGTGCCAGCAGTGATAAGTGGGCCAACGTCCGGACTTTC. It translates to CASSDKWANVRTF.

The chain's CDR3 is CSARAPVDTRADTQYF. The CDR3 bases are TGCAGTGCTAGAGCCCCCGTAGACACCCGGGCCGATACGCAGTATTTT. The chain carries TRBV20-1 and TRBJ2-3; D gene ambiguous. V was clipped by 1 base and J by 6 bases, with 20 bases between them. The CDR3 runs 16 residues. Germline V gene sequence: CDR1 DFQATT, CDR2 SNEGSKA (reference sequence).